This T cell receptor beta chain was identified in a study of cytomegalovirus exposure and HLA in healthy donors (dated by TCRdb to between 2016 and 2019). For the wider study: An earlier analysis of roughly 570 of the donors reported about 300 Gb of sequence data and 100 million to 120 million unique TCR beta sequences obtained from about 179 million T cells. The study used immunosequencing to profile the T cell repertoires of 600 to 850 subjects and linked those repertoires to cytomegalovirus serostatus. Of the roughly 410 genotyped donors, approximately 80% were placed in the genetic ancestry cluster associated with self-reported Caucasian donors. Besides the first cohort of roughly 660 subjects, a separate validation cohort made up of 120 different subjects was used. Donor age, sex, ethnicity and CMV serostatus were collected together with the repertoire data. Rather than drawing on any new phenotypic data, the later analysis identified candidate immune exposures from TCR beta sequences and the way those sequences occurred across donors. The study aimed to test whether signatures of past pathogen exposure could be identified by cataloging public T cell receptors. To decide whether each TCR beta V gene segment behaved as functional or pseudogenic, an earlier analysis of approximately 620 of the donors relied on high-throughput TCR beta sequencing. All discovery cohort repertoires had been generated on a single sequencing platform. HLA typing covered class I and class II loci at four-digit resolution. High-throughput TCR immunosequencing, statistical association of individual TCRs with disease status, and machine learning were combined to predict cytomegalovirus infection status. About five DR-DQ haplotypes were treated as single units for association and clustering because of strong linkage in the cohort. An early release that covered 640 HLA-typed donors contained approximately 290 gigabases of sequencing data and 85 million to 100 million unique TCR sequences. A later analysis re-analyzed previously published TCR beta repertoires from approximately 670 donors and added high-resolution HLA genotyping to study TCR occurrence patterns. Typing coverage varied by locus: roughly 629-630 donors for A, B, C, DRB1 and DQB1; under 550 for DQA1; more than 600 for DPA1; some 470 for DPB1. A later genetic analysis used genome-wide SNP genotypes for about 65% of the 666 donors, treating that subset as a discovery cohort. Among around 400 genotyped donors of the cohort, an average of approximately 240,000 unique TCR beta nucleotide sequences was sequenced per donor, of which roughly 17% were non-productive. Study-wide conclusions, independent of this receptor: In a later genetic analysis, fewer N-insertions in productive TCRs were reported among donors in an Asian-associated ancestry cluster than the approximately 670-donor mean. HLA typing was unavailable for some donors at each locus, so association tests used only the typed subset. A further reported finding was that TCR beta sequences accurately predicted the HLA-A and HLA-B alleles for most subjects in the first cohort. Correlated functional status among segregating V segments might reflect linkage disequilibrium, but an unknown experimental factor could not be ruled out. A group of highly shared sequence variants was considered likely to be a technical artifact of the sequencing pipeline. In the study, approximately 160 TCR beta chains were listed as associated with cytomegalovirus. The 87-base-pair reads could not distinguish some IMGT-functional V segments, including TRBV6-2 and TRBV6-3, so those segments were excluded. Broadly in line with IMGT annotations, most TCR beta V segments showed up in productive rearrangements about 90% or about 30% of the time in an earlier analysis of about 500 of the donors. The classifier was reported to diagnose cytomegalovirus status with high specificity and sensitivity in both the original cohort and the validation cohort. V-gene and J-gene trimming of TCR beta chains was associated with a missense DCLRE1C variant in a later genetic analysis, and the association was replicated in an independent cohort. Sequencing depth was assumed to be roughly uniform across donors in the presence/absence analyses, though that assumption may not hold. A later analysis reported that several top co-occurrence clusters appeared linked to parvovirus B19, influenza, CMV and Epstein-Barr virus. Only TCR beta chains were sequenced in this cohort, and the absence of alpha or paired-chain data limited detectable features. Because counts were too low, 15 or so rarely observed V segments, including chromosome 9 orphons, were excluded from the earlier analysis of several hundred of the donors. In a later analysis, the rate of TCR association differed among HLA loci, with DRB1 alleles having the most associated TCRs and HLA-C alleles having the fewest. While some public TCRs were present in many individuals, most TCR sequences turned up only very rarely across donors. The authors suggested that the approach could potentially be generalized to other disease states and immunological phenotypes. According to a later analysis, most CMV-associated TCR beta chains appeared to be HLA-restricted, and the HLA associations seemed to be driven largely by CMV exposure. CMV serostatus was the only immune exposure information available for the cohort. In a later analysis, HLA-associated TCR beta chains were found to be more clonally expanded and to have lower generation probabilities than equally common non-associated chains. A few of the identified cytomegalovirus-associated TCR beta chains were confirmed in vitro to be specific for cytomegalovirus antigens. When HLA alleles, especially DR and DQ, strongly co-occurred, TCR associations were difficult to assign to individual alleles. Specific HLA alleles were associated with 15,000 to 20,000 TCR beta sequences at a false discovery rate of 0.05 in a later analysis.

The library was made by the immunoSEQ multiplex PCR assay. The multiplex PCR relied on a mix of 60 forward primers for TCR Vbeta segments and 13 reverse primers for TCR Jbeta segments. The CDR3 region of rearranged TCR beta genes was amplified from genomic DNA with a multiplex PCR assay. The Illumina HiSeq System was used to sequence the amplified TCR beta libraries as 87-base-pair reads. The authors processed their data as follows. A later analysis counted 75 million to 100 million unique TCR beta chains across the 666 repertoires, and some 12 million of these chains were shared by at least two donors. A nearest-neighbor algorithm error-corrected the raw reads and collapsed the reads into unique sequences, merging closely related sequences to remove PCR and sequencing errors. Alignment of CDR3 sequences to IMGT reference sequences was used to assign V, D and J gene segments. For a sequence to be retained, at least a six-nucleotide match to both a V gene segment and a J gene segment was required. Rearrangements were classified as productive when the CDR3 lacked stop codons and remained in frame with V and J, and all other rearrangements were classified as non-productive. CDR3 was defined by IMGT convention, running from the second conserved V-encoded cysteine to the conserved J-encoded phenylalanine. Sequences without an unambiguous match to a single V gene segment were excluded from the earlier analysis of about 600 of the donors. An earlier analysis of some 500 of the donors classified V segments as functional when productive rearrangements were above 56.7% and as segregating when the standard deviation between donors was above 5%. A statistical classification framework was built to diagnose cytomegalovirus status from the catalog of TCR beta chain sequences. V and J gene assignment, in a later analysis, came from comparing TCR nucleotide sequences with IMGT/GENE-DB human TR gene sequences. In a later analysis, CDR3 sequences and most-parsimonious VDJ recombination scenarios were assigned using the TCRdist pipeline. In a later analysis, every TCR beta chain was defined by the combination of its CDR3 amino acid sequence and its V-gene family, and reads without a unique V-gene family were dropped. In a later analysis, 450 to 600 highly shared, low-generation-probability nucleotide sequences were removed to address suspected cross-contamination and a sequencing artifact. In a later analysis, a clonal expansion index was calculated for each public chain from normalized within-repertoire ranks of inferred template counts. In a later analysis, generation probabilities were computed with a VDJ recombination model fitted to out-of-frame rearrangements, and the resulting probabilities were checked against IGoR. In a later analysis, hypergeometric tests were used to score TCR-TCR, TCR-HLA and TCR-CMV co-occurrence, with a repertoire-size bias correction applied to TCR pairs. To estimate false discovery rates, a later analysis permuted the HLA or CMV assignments 20 times. In a later analysis, co-occurring TCRs were grouped using DBSCAN, with TCRdist sequence similarity added in when clustering inside HLA-allele-positive subsets. For co-occurrence clustering, repertoires with fewer than 30,000 or more than 120,000 public chains were excluded, along with four to six repertoires with anomalous nucleotide sharing. TCRdb mirrors the immuneACCESS table, restricted to in-frame sequences. Some clones are absent from its copies; in checked studies, under half trace to an unresolved V gene, and the reason for the others is unknown. The V and J calls and clone size are taken from that table; D and trimming were inferred from the DNA. The sample profile shows 85,000 to 120,000 clones; 77% of them were found once. 9.6% of the sample comes from the top ten.

The cohort consisted of approximately 670 healthy bone marrow donors. Cohort members were all nominally healthy when sampled, although unrecorded immune exposures were likely present. The donor tested CMV seropositive and was one of the 289 seropositive cohort members. A peripheral blood sample was provided by each donor, and peripheral blood mononuclear cells were used for TCR beta sequencing. Genomic DNA extraction from the blood cell samples was performed with the Qiagen DNeasy Blood Extraction Kit. The CDR3, from cysteine to phenylalanine, totals 13 residues. Only the CDR3 DNA stays, 39 bases, in frame from base 1. Unmatched junction bases come to 2, with V trimmed by 5 bases and J by 1 base. CDR1 and CDR2, per the germline V gene, are SGDLS and YYNGEE. As regards this clone: Its antigen target is currently unknown. Per-base qualities were not stored, and no clone one base away is much larger.

The sequencing input was PBMCs. The chain couples TRBV9 to TRBJ1-1; 7 central bases correspond to TRBD1. This receptor was obtained from a male donor in good health and CMV-seropositive. The nucleotide sequence reads as follows: TGTGCCAGCAGTCCAGGGGGGAACACTGAAGCTTTCTTT. It translates as CASSPGGNTEAFF.